The clone carrying this TCR beta chain occurred a few times. Its target is not known. The data originate from a study of T cells after yellow fever vaccination. The study's findings and limits: Among all clonotypes, a small share was observed in both CD4 and CD8 compartments. Post-booster samples contained most primary-vaccination clones (about 96% CD4, around 90% CD8).

UMIs were added to TCR cDNA along with a universal primer site when it was made by 5'RACE template switching. MiXCR was run by TCRdb on the 5' RACE reads, yielding one entry per CDR3 protein. The data show some 260,000 distinct CDR3 sequences, with roughly 5.2% seen just once and 2.5% to 4% held by the top ten. The CDR3 is 15 residues long. Germline V gene lookup returns CDR1 MNHNS and CDR2 SASEGT. The V and J ends lost 4 bases and 1 base, in that order; junction bases with no gene match: 5. The chain is built from TRBV6-1 and TRBJ1-1; 8 bases are a match to TRBD1. The TCR originated in a man aged 18 to 30 who received the YFV17D yellow fever vaccine. The source was CD4+ T cells sorted from PBMCs, collected on the day of the yellow fever booster vaccination. CDR3 sequence (DNA): TGTGCCAGCAGTGCGGCCGGGACAGGGAACACTGAAGCTTTCTTT. It codes for CASSAAGTGNTEAFF.